The 18 T cell receptor beta chains listed next were all sequenced from one sample in a study of T cells in Graves' hyperthyroidism and ophthalmopathy. Amplification of TCR beta CDR3 regions used RNA as the template. Carried out on the TCR CDR3, a first-round RT-PCR used the HTBI primer set. Via MiXCR, TCRdb re-called the multiplex PCR reads, giving one row per CDR3 protein. The table includes around 440,000 distinct CDR3 sequences, 15% to 19% detected once. The sequenced sample consisted of blood. These receptors all come from a young woman with Graves' hyperthyroidism.

The gene calls are TRBV4-1 and TRBJ1-4, with 9 nucleotides matching TRBD1. The V segment lost 0 bases and the J segment 6 bases; nucleotides outside the gene matches: 8. The CDR3 spans 17 residues. Germline loops: CDR1 MGHRA, CDR2 YSYEKL. CDR3 protein: CASSQEQGAGGYEKLFF. The CDR3 DNA reads as TGCGCCAGCAGCCAAGAACAGGGGGCCGGGGGCTATGAAAAACTGTTTTTT.

This chain joins TRBV5-1 and TRBJ1-5, with D maybe TRBD1 (5 bases). Trimming left V 4 bases short and J 0 bases short, with 14 bases between. This CDR3 comprises 16 residues. Germline-derived CDR1 and CDR2 are SGHRS and YFSETQ. Here the CDR3 reads CASSRPGNYSNQPQHF. In DNA, the CDR3 is TGCGCCAGCAGCCGGCCAGGGAACTATAGCAATCAGCCCCAGCATTTT.

The rearrangement links TRBV12-3 or TRBV12-4 to TRBJ2-3; no definite D call. CDR3 length equals 14 residues. V lost 6 bases, J lost 0 bases, and 10 bases lay in between. CDR3 sequence: CASRKTASTDTQYF. CDR3 DNA: TGTGCCAGCAGAAAAACGGCTAGCACAGATACGCAGTATTTT.

As for this clonotype: A single base separates this from a much larger clone, so it may be a read error. V and J are TRBV11-2 and TRBJ2-7, with a possible D match to TRBD2 (7 bases). The CDR3 is 16 amino acids. Trimming took off 2 bases at V and 0 bases at J, with 14 bases between the two ends. Germline assignment: CDR1 SGHAT and CDR2 FQNNGV. The CDR3 DNA reads as TGTGCCAGCAGCTTAACTAACGGGGGGCTCTCCTACGAGCAGTACTTC. As protein: CASSLTNGGLSYEQYF.

This clonotype appeared a few times. The rearrangement joins TRBV4-1 to TRBJ2-3; D not resolved. Trimming took 1 base from V and 4 from J, leaving 21 bases between them. CDR1 and CDR2 (germline): MGHRA, YSYEKL. The CDR3 totals 18 residues. The CDR3 protein is CASSQGNGLRASSDTQYF. CDR3 sequence (DNA): TGCGCCAGCAGCCAAGGAAACGGGTTGCGAGCCAGCTCAGATACGCAGTATTTT.

This clonotype was picked up many times. The V call is TRBV5-1, the J call TRBJ2-5; 9 nucleotides agree with TRBD1. The CDR3 has 15 amino acids. V gave up 3 bases and J gave up 2 bases; unmatched junction bases: 5. The germline CDR1 and CDR2 sequences are SGHRS and YFSETQ. This chain's CDR3 is CASSSSGTGQETQYF. DNA for the CDR3: TGCGCCAGCAGCTCGAGCGGGACAGGGCAAGAGACCCAGTACTTC.

This clonotype was seen ten or more times. The V call is TRBV12-3 or TRBV12-4, the J call TRBJ2-3, with a tentative D call TRBD2 (7 bases). Trimming pared 6 bases from V and 4 bases from J, leaving 20 bases between. The length of the CDR3 is 16 residues. Written as DNA, the CDR3 is TGTGCCAGCAGCCTTACCGAGGGGGGGGCCCCAGATACGCAGTATTTT. Its translation is CASSLTEGGAPDTQYF.

The V call is TRBV19, the J call TRBJ1-1, with D possibly being TRBD1 (5 bases). V was trimmed by 0 bases and J by 0 bases, leaving 5 bases between them. Germline V gives CDR1 LNHDA, CDR2 SQIVND (reference sequence). This CDR3 has 14 amino acids. The CDR3 nucleotides are TGTGCCAGTAGTATAGAGGGGGTGAACACTGAAGCTTTCTTT. Protein: CASSIEGVNTEAFF.

There are many counts of this clonotype. The V call is TRBV12-3 or TRBV12-4, the J call TRBJ1-3; unclear D gene. The CDR3 has 14 residues. V dropped 2 bases and J dropped 0 bases, with 5 bases sitting between them. This CDR3 is CASSLWGSGNTIYF. Written as DNA, the CDR3 is TGTGCCAGCAGTTTATGGGGCTCTGGAAACACCATATATTTT.

In its sample, this clonotype was seen many times. The V gene is TRBV20-1, the J gene TRBJ2-2; 12 bases fit TRBD1. The CDR3 runs to 17 residues. CDR1 is DFQATT, CDR2 SNEGSKA, per germline (reference sequence). V lost 5 bases, J lost 5 bases, and 12 bases stayed unmatched. The CDR3 here is CSASMTGTGGETGELFF. The DNA for the CDR3 is TGCAGTGCTTCAATGACCGGGACAGGGGGCGAAACCGGGGAGCTGTTTTTT.

The chain links TRBV11-3 to TRBJ2-3, with 11 bases fitting TRBD2. The germline CDR1 and CDR2 sequences are SGHNT and YENEEA. This CDR3 comprises 16 residues. Germline trimming cut 6 bases from V and 8 bases from J; bases unmatched to any gene: 13. CDR3 in amino acids: CASSLQLAGGFSTQYF. The CDR3 nucleotides are TGTGCCAGCAGTTTACAGTTAGCGGGGGGGTTCAGTACGCAGTATTTT.

V and J are TRBV24-1 and TRBJ2-3; 9 bases line up with TRBD2. V trimming: 4 bases; J trimming: 5 bases; junction bases outside the gene matches: 6. The CDR3 loop spans 15 amino acids. The V gene's germline CDR1 is KGHDR and CDR2 SFDVKD. CDR3 protein: CATSEGGGARDTQYF. The CDR3 DNA reads as TGTGCCACCAGTGAGGGCGGGGGGGCCAGAGATACGCAGTATTTT.

The V gene is TRBV6-1, the J gene TRBJ2-7; 8 nucleotides agree with TRBD1. V gave up 1 base and J gave up 3 bases; unmatched junction bases: 5. The CDR3 runs 15 residues. In germline, CDR1 is MNHNS, CDR2 SASEGT. The CDR3 here is CASSEVSDRDYEQYF. In DNA, the CDR3 is TGTGCCAGCAGTGAAGTATCGGACAGGGACTACGAGCAGTACTTC.

The chain couples TRBV9 to TRBJ1-6; D uncertain. The CDR3 contains 16 residues. Germline lookup yields CDR1 SGDLS and CDR2 YYNGEE. The V gene lost 0 bases and the J gene lost 0 bases, with 7 bases spanning the gap. The CDR3 loop reads CASSVGQSSYNSPLHF. The CDR3 DNA reads TGTGCCAGCAGCGTAGGGCAGAGCTCCTATAATTCACCCCTCCACTTT.

This clonotype was seen at least ten times. The chain is built from TRBV7-9 and TRBJ2-3; 9 bases map to TRBD1. With 5 bases clipped from V and 5 bases from J, the junction kept 5 bases outside the gene matches. Germline CDR1 is SEHNR and CDR2 is FQNEAQ (reference sequence). The CDR3 has 14 residues. CDR3 in amino acids: CASSARTGVDTQYF. CDR3 DNA: TGTGCCAGCAGCGCCCGGACAGGGGTAGATACGCAGTATTTT. Combining the CDR3 with reference TRBV7-9 and TRBJ2-3 gives the whole variable domain DTGVSQNPRHKITKRGQNVTFRCDPISEHNRLYWYRQTLGQGPEFLTYFQNEAQLEKSRLLSDRFSAERPKGSFSTLEIQRTEQGDSAMYLCASSARTGVDTQYFGPGTRLTVL.

In its sample, this clonotype was seen many times. CDR3 DNA: TGTGCCATCAGTGAGTCGCGTGGCAAGGGAGTCCAAGAGACCCAGTACTTC. Its protein product is CAISESRGKGVQETQYF. V usage is TRBV10-3 and J usage is TRBJ2-5, with D possibly being TRBD2 (5 bases). CDR1 is ENHRY and CDR2 is SYGVKD in the germline V gene. Trimming removed 0 bases at V and 1 base at J, with 15 bases between. The CDR3 length is 17 residues.

This clonotype appeared many times. The gene calls are TRBV3-1 and TRBJ1-6; the match to TRBD1 covers 7 bases. The ends lost 4 bases at V and 7 bases at J; junction bases unmatched: 10. Germline values: CDR1 LGHDT, CDR2 YNNKEL (reference sequence). The CDR3 contains 16 residues. The CDR3 loop is CASSLGTVNVNSPLHF. CDR3 nucleotide sequence: TGTGCCAGCAGCCTCGGGACAGTCAACGTGAATTCACCCCTCCACTTT. The full variable domain, completed using reference TRBV3-1 and TRBJ1-6, is DTAVSQTPKYLVTQMGNDKSIKCEQNLGHDTMYWYKQDSKKFLKIMFSYNNKELIINETVPNRFSPKSPDKAHLNLHINSLELGDSAVYFCASSLGTVNVNSPLHFGNGTRLTVT.

This clonotype has a count of ten or more. J is TRBJ2-1 and V is TRBV4-1; D unresolved. Trimming left V 2 bases short and J 1 base short, with 15 bases between. This CDR3 is built from 17 residues. Germline loops: CDR1 MGHRA, CDR2 YSYEKL. The CDR3 coding sequence is TGCGCCAGCAGCCAAAGTCGCATGGTTCAGTCCTACAATGAGCAGTTCTTC. It yields the protein CASSQSRMVQSYNEQFF.